Listed below are T cell receptor beta chains from one sample, sequenced in a study of blood T cells in healthy people across ages. MiXCR, applied by TCRdb to the 5' RACE reads, yields one record per CDR3 protein. Of hundreds of thousands of distinct CDR3 sequences in the sample, about 48% were seen once. The sample taken for sequencing was blood. The receptors originated from a man aged 25-45 years in good health. Both conserved end residues are part of each CDR3. The D gene is left open where the match is weak. Clone size is shown for a subset of rows, as once, few, many or a class of expanded clone.

D gene: -
J gene: TRBJ2-1
clone size: -
V gene: TRBV5-1
CDR3 protein: CASSLTPVVGGWNEQFF
CDR3 DNA: TGCGCCAGCAGCTTGACGCCTGTGGTTGGGGGTTGGAATGAGCAGTTCTTC

D gene: -
J gene: TRBJ2-1
clone size: few
V gene: TRBV7-2
CDR3 protein: CASSLIASVSSYNEQFF
CDR3 DNA: TGTGCCAGCAGCTTGATTGCGTCAGTGAGCTCCTACAATGAGCAGTTCTTC

D gene: -
J gene: TRBJ1-4
clone size: few
V gene: TRBV9
CDR3 protein: CASSADQGGTNEKLFF
CDR3 DNA: TGTGCCAGCAGCGCCGATCAGGGAGGAACTAATGAAAAACTGTTTTTT

D gene: -
J gene: TRBJ2-7
clone size: -
V gene: TRBV2
CDR3 protein: CASKGEDRTYEQYF
CDR3 DNA: TGTGCCAGCAAGGGGGAGGACAGGACCTACGAGCAGTACTTC

D gene: -
J gene: TRBJ1-5
clone size: few
V gene: TRBV4-1
CDR3 protein: CASSQEQGNQPQHF
CDR3 DNA: TGCGCCAGCAGCCAAGAACAGGGCAATCAGCCCCAGCATTTT

D gene: TRBD1
J gene: TRBJ2-7
clone size: -
V gene: TRBV29-1
CDR3 protein: CSVEPGTGGNEQYF
CDR3 DNA: TGCAGCGTTGAGCCTGGGACAGGGGGCAATGAGCAGTACTTC

D gene: TRBD1
J gene: TRBJ2-3
clone size: few
V gene: TRBV29-1
CDR3 protein: CSVGTGGSTDTQYF
CDR3 DNA: TGCAGCGTTGGGACAGGGGGTAGCACAGATACGCAGTATTTT

D gene: TRBD1
J gene: TRBJ2-3
clone size: -
V gene: TRBV28
CDR3 protein: CASSLGTGEQDTQYF
CDR3 DNA: TGTGCCAGCAGTTTAGGGACAGGGGAGCAAGATACGCAGTATTTT

D gene: -
J gene: TRBJ2-5
clone size: -
V gene: TRBV25-1
CDR3 protein: CASSERRVRETQYF
CDR3 DNA: TGTGCCAGCAGTGAAAGGAGGGTGAGAGAGACCCAGTACTTC

D gene: -
J gene: TRBJ2-7
clone size: -
V gene: TRBV12-3/TRBV12-4
CDR3 protein: CASSSRGWAPYEQYF
CDR3 DNA: TGTGCCAGCAGTTCCAGGGGTTGGGCCCCCTACGAGCAGTACTTC

D gene: -
J gene: TRBJ1-6
clone size: -
V gene: TRBV10-3
CDR3 protein: CAISPVQGTNSPLHF
CDR3 DNA: TGTGCCATCAGCCCGGTACAGGGCACGAATTCACCCCTCCACTTT

D gene: -
J gene: TRBJ2-1
clone size: -
V gene: TRBV18
CDR3 protein: CASSPPGLSNEQFF
CDR3 DNA: TGTGCCAGCTCACCACCGGGACTCAGCAATGAGCAGTTCTTC

D gene: -
J gene: TRBJ2-3
clone size: few
V gene: TRBV5-1
CDR3 protein: CASSHRDGGSTDTQYF
CDR3 DNA: TGCGCCAGCAGCCACCGGGACGGGGGCAGCACAGATACGCAGTATTTT

D gene: -
J gene: TRBJ2-5
clone size: -
V gene: TRBV5-1
CDR3 protein: CASSSFDGGAWEQYF
CDR3 DNA: TGCGCCAGCAGCTCCTTTGACGGAGGGGCTTGGGAGCAGTACTTC

D gene: -
J gene: TRBJ2-3
clone size: -
V gene: TRBV3-1
CDR3 protein: CASSPYSGGGTDTQYF
CDR3 DNA: TGTGCCAGCAGCCCCTATTCCGGCGGTGGCACAGATACGCAGTATTTT

D gene: -
J gene: TRBJ2-7
clone size: -
V gene: TRBV11-3
CDR3 protein: CASSSWTEIHEQYF
CDR3 DNA: TGTGCCAGCAGCTCTTGGACAGAGATCCACGAGCAGTACTTC

D gene: -
J gene: TRBJ1-2
clone size: -
V gene: TRBV3-1
CDR3 protein: CASSQSHTANYGYTF
CDR3 DNA: TGTGCCAGCAGCCAAAGCCATACAGCGAACTATGGCTACACCTTC

D gene: -
J gene: TRBJ1-2
clone size: few
V gene: TRBV27
CDR3 protein: CASRFSYGTLGYTF
CDR3 DNA: TGTGCCAGCAGATTTTCCTACGGGACGCTCGGCTACACCTTC

D gene: -
J gene: TRBJ2-7
clone size: few
V gene: TRBV7-9
CDR3 protein: CASSSRNASSYEQYF
CDR3 DNA: TGTGCCAGCAGCTCGCGGAACGCCTCATCCTACGAGCAGTACTTC

D gene: -
J gene: TRBJ1-1
clone size: few
V gene: TRBV7-2
CDR3 protein: CASSLGVGGEAFF
CDR3 DNA: TGTGCCAGCAGCTTAGGGGTCGGGGGGGAGGCTTTCTTT

D gene: -
J gene: TRBJ2-5
clone size: -
V gene: TRBV12-3/TRBV12-4
CDR3 protein: CASRMTGQETQYF
CDR3 DNA: TGTGCCAGCAGGATGACAGGCCAAGAGACCCAGTACTTC

D gene: -
J gene: TRBJ2-7
clone size: -
V gene: TRBV7-2
CDR3 protein: CASSLQLVSYEQYF
CDR3 DNA: TGTGCCAGCAGCTTACAACTAGTCTCCTACGAGCAGTACTTC

D gene: -
J gene: TRBJ1-4
clone size: -
V gene: TRBV6-5
CDR3 protein: CASSVGGKLFF
CDR3 DNA: TGTGCCAGCAGTGTCGGGGGAAAACTGTTTTTT

D gene: -
J gene: TRBJ2-3
clone size: -
V gene: TRBV6-5
CDR3 protein: CASRPGQAMDTQYF
CDR3 DNA: TGTGCCAGCAGACCGGGACAAGCCATGGATACGCAGTATTTT

D gene: -
J gene: TRBJ2-1
clone size: -
V gene: TRBV20-1
CDR3 protein: CSAYGHEQFF
CDR3 DNA: TGCAGTGCTTATGGACACGAGCAGTTCTTC